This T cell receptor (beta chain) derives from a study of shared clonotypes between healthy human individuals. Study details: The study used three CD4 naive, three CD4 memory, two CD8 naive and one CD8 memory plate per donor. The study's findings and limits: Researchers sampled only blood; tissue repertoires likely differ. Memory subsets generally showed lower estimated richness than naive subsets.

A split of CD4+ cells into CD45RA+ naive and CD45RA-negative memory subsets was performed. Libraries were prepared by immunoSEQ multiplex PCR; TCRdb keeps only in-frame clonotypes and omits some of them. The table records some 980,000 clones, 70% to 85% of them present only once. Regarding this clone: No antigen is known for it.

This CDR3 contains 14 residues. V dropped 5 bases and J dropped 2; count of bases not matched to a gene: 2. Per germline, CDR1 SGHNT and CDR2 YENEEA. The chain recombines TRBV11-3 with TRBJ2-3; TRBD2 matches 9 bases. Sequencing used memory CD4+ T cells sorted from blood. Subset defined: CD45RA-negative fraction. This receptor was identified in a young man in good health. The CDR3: CASSVAGDTDTQYF. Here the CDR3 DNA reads TGTGCCAGCAGCGTAGCGGGGGACACAGATACGCAGTATTTT.